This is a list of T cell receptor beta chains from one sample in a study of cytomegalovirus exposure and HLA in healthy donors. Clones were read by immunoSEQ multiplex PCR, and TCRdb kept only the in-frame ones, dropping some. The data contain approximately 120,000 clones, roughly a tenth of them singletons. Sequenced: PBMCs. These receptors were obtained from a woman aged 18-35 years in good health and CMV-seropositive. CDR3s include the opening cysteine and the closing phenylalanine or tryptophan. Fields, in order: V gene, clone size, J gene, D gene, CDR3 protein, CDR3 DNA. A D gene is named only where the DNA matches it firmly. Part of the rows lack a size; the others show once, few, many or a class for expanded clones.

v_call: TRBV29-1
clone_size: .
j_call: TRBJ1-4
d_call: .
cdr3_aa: CSVAGAGGEKLFF
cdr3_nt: TGCAGCGTTGCAGGGGCGGGGGGTGAAAAACTGTTTTTT

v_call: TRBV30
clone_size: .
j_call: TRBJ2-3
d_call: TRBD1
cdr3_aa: CASTSGTGGTDTQYF
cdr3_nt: TGTGCCTCGACGTCCGGGACAGGGGGCACAGATACGCAGTATTTT

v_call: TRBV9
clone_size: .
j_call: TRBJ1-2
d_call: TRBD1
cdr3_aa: CASSPQGGNYGYTF
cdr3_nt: TGTGCCAGCAGCCCGCAGGGGGGCAACTATGGCTACACCTTC

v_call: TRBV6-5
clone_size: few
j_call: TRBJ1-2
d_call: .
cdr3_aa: CASSRTGNYGYTF
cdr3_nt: TGTGCCAGCAGCCGTACAGGGAACTATGGCTACACCTTC

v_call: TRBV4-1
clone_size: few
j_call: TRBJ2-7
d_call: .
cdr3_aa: CASSQGGLYEQYF
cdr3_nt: TGCGCCAGCAGCCAAGGAGGTCTCTACGAGCAGTACTTC

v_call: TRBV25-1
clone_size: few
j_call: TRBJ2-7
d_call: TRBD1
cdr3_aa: CASSGRGTYEQYF
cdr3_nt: TGTGCCAGCAGTGGCAGGGGGACCTACGAGCAGTACTTC

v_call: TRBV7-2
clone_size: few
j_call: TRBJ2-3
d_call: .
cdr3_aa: CASSPYSSTDTQYF
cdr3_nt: TGTGCCAGCAGCCCCTACTCTAGCACAGATACGCAGTATTTT

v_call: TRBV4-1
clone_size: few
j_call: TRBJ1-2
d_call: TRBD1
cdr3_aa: CASSPGQGRARQYGYTF
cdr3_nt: TGCGCCAGCAGCCCCGGACAGGGCAGAGCCAGGCAATATGGCTACACCTTC

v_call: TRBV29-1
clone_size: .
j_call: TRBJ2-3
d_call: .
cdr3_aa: CSVRPTRGLTDTQYF
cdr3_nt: TGCAGCGTGCGTCCCACCCGTGGTCTCACAGATACGCAGTATTTT

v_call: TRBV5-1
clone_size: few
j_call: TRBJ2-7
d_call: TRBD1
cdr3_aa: CASSSNLGQDNEQYF
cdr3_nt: TGCGCCAGCAGCTCGAACCTAGGACAGGACAACGAGCAGTACTTC

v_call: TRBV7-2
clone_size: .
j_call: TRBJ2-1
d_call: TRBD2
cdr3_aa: CASTRISGTYNEQFF
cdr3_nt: TGTGCCAGCACCCGTATTAGCGGGACCTACAATGAGCAGTTCTTC

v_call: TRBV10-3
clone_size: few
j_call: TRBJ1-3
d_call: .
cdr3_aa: CAASRESGNTIYF
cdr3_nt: TGTGCCGCCTCTAGGGAGTCTGGAAACACCATATATTTT

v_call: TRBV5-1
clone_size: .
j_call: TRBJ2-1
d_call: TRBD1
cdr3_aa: CASSGTGGMNEQFF
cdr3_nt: TGCGCCAGCAGCGGGACAGGGGGGATGAATGAGCAGTTCTTC

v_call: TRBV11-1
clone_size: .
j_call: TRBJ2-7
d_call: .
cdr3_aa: CASSLVSSEQYF
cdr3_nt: TGTGCCAGCAGCTTAGTGTCCTCCGAGCAGTACTTC

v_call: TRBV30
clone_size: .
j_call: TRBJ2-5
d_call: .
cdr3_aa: CANGAPGQETQYF
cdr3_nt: TGTGCCAATGGGGCCCCCGGGCAAGAGACCCAGTACTTC

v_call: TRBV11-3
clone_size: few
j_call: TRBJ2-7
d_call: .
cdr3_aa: CASSIGGPYEQYF
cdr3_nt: TGTGCCAGCAGCATCGGCGGTCCCTACGAGCAGTACTTC

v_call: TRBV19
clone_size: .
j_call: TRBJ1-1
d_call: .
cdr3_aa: CASSPGGATEAFF
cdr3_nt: TGTGCCAGTAGTCCCGGGGGTGCCACTGAAGCTTTCTTT

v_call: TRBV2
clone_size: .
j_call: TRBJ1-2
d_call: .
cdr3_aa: CASNREGTTYGYTF
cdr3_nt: TGTGCCAGCAACAGGGAAGGGACAACCTATGGCTACACCTTC

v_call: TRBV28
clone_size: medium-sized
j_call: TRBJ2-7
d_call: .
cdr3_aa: CASSGAMTATRYEQYF
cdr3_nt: TGTGCCAGCAGTGGGGCTATGACAGCCACTCGCTACGAGCAGTACTTC

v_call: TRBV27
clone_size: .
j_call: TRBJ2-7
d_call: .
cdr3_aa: CASSLSIPGNEQYF
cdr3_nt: TGTGCCAGCAGTTTATCGATCCCAGGGAACGAGCAGTACTTC

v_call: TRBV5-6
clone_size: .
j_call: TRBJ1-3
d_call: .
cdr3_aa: CASSQGTYGNTIYF
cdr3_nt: TGTGCCAGCAGCCAGGGGACGTATGGAAACACCATATATTTT

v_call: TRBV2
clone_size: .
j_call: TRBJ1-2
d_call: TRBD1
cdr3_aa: CASSTPETGEAGYTF
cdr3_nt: TGTGCCAGCAGTACTCCGGAGACAGGGGAAGCCGGCTACACCTTC